These 18 T cell receptor beta chains came from one sample sequenced in a study of T cell responses to AZD1222 COVID-19 vaccine. The table came from immunoSEQ multiplex PCR; TCRdb's copy has only in-frame clones and leaves some out. The sample includes 100,000 to 120,000 clones, approximately 94% seen only once; the top ten take 2.9%. This specimen was peripheral blood, taken 28 days after the second AZD1222 dose. The receptors shown here come from an adult who received the AZD1222 COVID-19 vaccine.

The J gene is TRBJ1-4, the V gene TRBV7-9; D is undetermined. Germline CDR1 reads SEHNR; CDR2 reads FQNEAQ (reference sequence). This CDR3 has 15 residues. V shed 1 base and J shed 1 base, with 7 bases lying between them. In DNA form, the CDR3 reads TGTGCCAGCAGCTTAGTCGTGGGAACTAATGAAAAACTGTTTTTT. Translation: CASSLVVGTNEKLFF.

The V call is TRBV7-9, the J call TRBJ1-2; D perhaps matches TRBD1 (6 bases). Per germline, CDR1 SEHNR and CDR2 FQNEAQ (reference sequence). CDR3 length: 15 residues. Trimming removed 2 bases from V and 6 bases from J, with 16 bases in between. As DNA, the CDR3 is TGTGCCAGCAGCTTATCCACATCTGGACAGAATGGCTACACCTTC. The encoded protein is CASSLSTSGQNGYTF.

The rearrangement links TRBV2 to TRBJ1-5, with a weak D call TRBD1 (6 bases). Germline V gene sequence: CDR1 SNHLY, CDR2 FYNNEI. The V gene lost 5 bases and the J gene lost 4 bases, with 9 bases spanning the gap. This CDR3 has 13 residues. The CDR3 spells CASSKGQNQPQHF. The CDR3 DNA is TGTGCCAGCAGTAAAGGACAGAATCAGCCCCAGCATTTT.

For the CDR3, the DNA is TGTGCCAGCAGCTTGGTCCTTTCCGGGTCCCACGAGCAGTACTTC. Protein sequence: CASSLVLSGSHEQYF. The rearrangement uses TRBV7-9 and TRBJ2-7, with unresolved D. CDR1 SEHNR and CDR2 FQNEAQ come from the germline V gene (reference sequence). The V end lost 3 bases, the J end lost 5 bases, and 17 bases lay between the germline ends. This CDR3 spans 15 amino acids.

The rearrangement joins TRBV5-1 to TRBJ2-1, with 10 bases aligning to TRBD2. Germline V gene sequence: CDR1 SGHRS, CDR2 YFSETQ. CDR3 length: 18 amino acids. The ends lost 5 bases at V and 0 bases at J; junction bases unmatched: 11. The CDR3 loop reads CASRSPSGSLTSYNEQFF. The CDR3, as DNA: TGCGCCAGCAGATCCCCTAGCGGGAGCTTAACCTCCTACAATGAGCAGTTCTTC. The full variable domain, in which reference TRBV5-1 and TRBJ2-1 provide the parts outside the CDR3, is KAGVTQTPRYLIKTRGQQVTLSCSPISGHRSVSWYQQTPGQGLQFLFEYFSETQRNKGNFPGRFSGRQFSNSRSEMNVSTLELGDSALYLCASRSPSGSLTSYNEQFFGPGTRLTVL.

V is TRBV27 and J is TRBJ2-2; TRBD2 is a possible D gene (6 bases). V dropped 5 bases and J dropped 7 bases, with 17 bases sitting between them. This CDR3 spans 15 amino acids. The germline CDR1 and CDR2 sequences are MNHEY and SMNVEV (reference sequence). The CDR3 bases are TGTGCCAGCAGTAGAAGACTAGTATTGGTCGGGGAGCTGTTTTTT. Amino acid sequence: CASSRRLVLVGELFF.

The chain is built from TRBV20-1 and TRBJ1-1; D unresolved. The germline V and J ends were trimmed by 2 bases and 12 bases, with 10 bases remaining between them. Germline V gene lookup returns CDR1 DFQATT and CDR2 SNEGSKA (reference sequence). This CDR3 comprises 10 residues. The CDR3 sequence is CSARHPRTFF. The CDR3 coding sequence is TGCAGTGCTAGACACCCCAGGACTTTCTTT.

The chain joins TRBV19 to TRBJ2-7; D might be TRBD1 or TRBD2, each matching 6 bases. The V and J ends lost 5 bases and 0 bases respectively, with 11 bases between them. CDR3 length equals 14 residues. Per germline, CDR1 LNHDA and CDR2 SQIVND (reference sequence). Written as DNA, the CDR3 is TGTGCCAGTAGTTCAGGGGACTTCTCCTACGAGCAGTACTTC. This encodes CASSSGDFSYEQYF.

The CDR3 DNA reads as TGTGCCAGCACTTTACACAGGGAAAACACTGAAGCTTTCTTT. Its translation: CASTLHRENTEAFF. V gene TRBV6-5 combines with J gene TRBJ1-1; D may be TRBD1 (6 bases). Germline CDR1 MNHEY, CDR2 SVGAGI. Trimming took 7 bases from V and 2 from J, leaving 14 bases between them. This CDR3 comprises 14 residues.

In its sample, this clone was seen once. The chain recombines TRBV13 with TRBJ1-4, with D maybe TRBD1 (6 bases). The V and J ends lost 5 bases and 4 bases respectively, with 20 bases between them. This CDR3 comprises 17 residues. Per germline, CDR1 PRHDT and CDR2 FYEKMQ (reference sequence). In DNA, the CDR3 is TGTGCCAGCAGCCGCAGACCTGGACAGACTCATAATGAAAAACTGTTTTTT. Its protein product is CASSRRPGQTHNEKLFF.

This clone is a singleton in its sample. The chain carries TRBV27 and TRBJ2-2; TRBD2 matches 7 bases. Trimming took 5 bases from V and 7 from J; bases not matched to a gene: 7. The CDR3 length is 14 residues. Germline values: CDR1 MNHEY, CDR2 SMNVEV (reference sequence). Here the CDR3 reads CASSPRASGGELFF. CDR3 DNA sequence: TGTGCCAGCAGTCCCAGGGCTAGCGGCGGGGAGCTGTTTTTT.

CDR3 protein: CAVYAGGNEQFF. CDR3 DNA sequence: TGTGCCGTTTACGCGGGAGGAAATGAGCAGTTCTTC. The chain couples TRBV3-1 (or the pseudogene TRBV3-2) to TRBJ2-1, with 8 bases matching TRBD2. The CDR3 runs 12 residues. V lost 11 bases and J lost 7; bases outside the gene matches: 7. The germline V gene has CDR1 LGHDT and CDR2 YNNKEL (reference sequence).

This chain uses TRBV5-5 with TRBJ2-1; no firm D call. CDR1 is SGHKS, CDR2 YYEKEE, per germline (reference sequence). V was trimmed by 0 bases and J by 12 bases, leaving 10 bases between them. The length of the CDR3 is 12 residues. CDR3 sequence reads: CASSLGILVQFF. In DNA, the CDR3 is TGTGCCAGCAGCTTGGGGATCCTAGTGCAGTTCTTC.

The chain links TRBV18 to TRBJ1-1; D unresolved. Trimming took off 1 base at V and 1 base at J, with 7 bases between the two ends. CDR1 is KGHSH and CDR2 is LQKENI in the germline V gene. This CDR3 spans 14 amino acids. The CDR3, as DNA: TGTGCCAGCTCACCACTTACCCCGAACACTGAAGCTTTCTTT. It encodes CASSPLTPNTEAFF. Based on the CDR3 plus reference TRBV18 and TRBJ1-1, the full variable domain is NAGVMQNPRHLVRRRGQEARLRCSPMKGHSHVYWYRQLPEEGLKFMVYLQKENIIDESGMPKERFSAEFPKEGPSILRIQQVVRGDSAAYFCASSPLTPNTEAFFGQGTRLTVV.

This chain uses TRBV19 with TRBJ2-2, with a tentative D call TRBD2 (6 bases). Germline V lookup: CDR1 LNHDA, CDR2 SQIVND (reference sequence). V lost 1 base and J 6 bases, leaving 9 bases between the germline ends. The CDR3 covers 14 residues. This chain's CDR3 is CASSIVPGAGELFF. In DNA, the CDR3 is TGTGCCAGTAGTATAGTCCCGGGGGCCGGGGAGCTGTTTTTT.

The J gene is TRBJ2-3, the V gene TRBV18; the match to TRBD1 covers 7 bases. The CDR3 runs to 14 residues. The ends lost 3 bases at V and 2 bases at J; junction bases unmatched: 2. Germline lookup yields CDR1 KGHSH and CDR2 LQKENI. In DNA form, the CDR3 reads TGTGCCAGCTCACCCGGGACAGACACAGATACGCAGTATTTT. Its protein product is CASSPGTDTDTQYF.

This chain uses TRBV27 with TRBJ1-2, with D possibly being TRBD1 (6 bases). This CDR3 is 13 amino acids long. Germline-derived CDR1 and CDR2 are MNHEY and SMNVEV (reference sequence). The ends were cut back, 5 bases at V and 8 bases at J, with 15 bases in the middle. In nucleotides, the CDR3 is TGTGCCAGCAGTCCCGTCGGACAGTCCGGCTACACCTTC. Its translation is CASSPVGQSGYTF.

The rearrangement joins TRBV19 to TRBJ1-2; 8 bases agree with TRBD1. The CDR3 extends over 15 amino acids. V lost 2 bases and J lost 1; bases outside the gene matches: 3. The germline V gene has CDR1 LNHDA and CDR2 SQIVND (reference sequence). This CDR3 reads CASSIQGANNYGYTF. Written as DNA, the CDR3 is TGTGCCAGTAGTATACAGGGGGCAAATAACTATGGCTACACCTTC.